These T cell receptor beta chains were read from a single sample in a study of post-analysis software for immune sequencing data. MiXCR, run by TCRdb on the PCR reads, gives a single entry per CDR3 protein. The table lists 750,000 to 950,000 distinct CDR3 sequences, approximately 53% of them singletons, with 4% to 5.5% in the top ten. The specimen sequenced was blood. The source of these receptors is a girl between 5 and 17 years old with multiple sclerosis. Each CDR3 is given with its conserved first and last residue. A D gene is named only where the DNA matches it firmly. The size field is filled for only some rows; it gives once, few, many or a size class.

clone_size,j_call,d_call,v_call,cdr3_nt,cdr3_aa
NA,TRBJ2-7,TRBD2,TRBV5-8,TGTGCCAGCAGCTTGGTTCAGCGGGGCTTCCACAATGAGCAGTACTTC,CASSLVQRGFHNEQYF
NA,TRBJ2-1,NA,TRBV20-1,TGCAGTGCTAGAGACCTCGGGTCCTACAATGAGCAGTTCTTC,CSARDLGSYNEQFF
NA,TRBJ2-7,TRBD1,TRBV4-1,TGCGCCAGCAGCCTCCAATCGGGGACAGGCTCAACCTACGAGCAGTACTTC,CASSLQSGTGSTYEQYF
few,TRBJ2-5,NA,TRBV5-1,TGCGCCAGCAGCCGTGAAGGGACCCAGTACTTC,CASSREGTQYF
NA,TRBJ2-5,NA,TRBV29-1,TGCAGCGTTGGCCTAGGACGGGAGACCCAGTACTTC,CSVGLGRETQYF
many,TRBJ2-5,NA,TRBV5-1,TGCGCCAGCAGCTTGGTAGTCCAAGAGACCCAGTACTTC,CASSLVVQETQYF
few,TRBJ2-1,TRBD1,TRBV6-4,TGTGCCAGCAGTGAACAGGGGGCAGGTCCCTACAATGAGCAGTTCTTC,CASSEQGAGPYNEQFF
NA,TRBJ2-7,TRBD1,TRBV4-1,TGCGCCAGCAGCCACCTCCCGGGACAGGGATCCGACGAGCAGTACTTC,CASSHLPGQGSDEQYF
few,TRBJ2-5,NA,TRBV7-2,TGTGCCAGCAGCGTCACAGGGTCCTACACCCAGTACTTC,CASSVTGSYTQYF
NA,TRBJ2-1,TRBD2,TRBV28,TGTGCGGGAGGGACTAGCGGGCTGGGGGGCAATGAGCAGTTCTTC,CAGGTSGLGGNEQFF
NA,TRBJ2-5,NA,TRBV27,TGTGCCAGCAGTTCGTGGGTAGGGGAGACCCAGTACTTC,CASSSWVGETQYF
once,TRBJ2-1,NA,TRBV7-6,TGTGCCGGCAGCTCGAGACAAAGCTCCTACAATGAGCAGTTCTTC,CAGSSRQSSYNEQFF
NA,TRBJ2-5,NA,TRBV19,TGTGCCAGTAGCTCCAGGGGGAGGAAGACCCAGTACTTC,CASSSRGRKTQYF
NA,TRBJ2-1,NA,TRBV6-2/TRBV6-3,TGTGCCAGCAGTTACTCGGGACGGGAGACCCATGAGCAGTTCTTC,CASSYSGRETHEQFF
NA,TRBJ2-1,NA,TRBV12-3/TRBV12-4,TGTGCCAGCAGTGGGCATGAGCAGTTCTTC,CASSGHEQFF
few,TRBJ2-3,NA,TRBV5-1,TGCGCCAGCAGCTTGGGACGGGCGGAAGATACGCAGTATTTT,CASSLGRAEDTQYF
NA,TRBJ1-1,NA,TRBV24-1,TGTGCCACCAGTGATTTGCTCGTAAGGGGCACTGAAGCTTTCTTT,CATSDLLVRGTEAFF
NA,TRBJ1-5,NA,TRBV5-1,TGCGCCAGCAGCTTGTCAGGGGTCGATCAGCCCCAGCATTTT,CASSLSGVDQPQHF
NA,TRBJ1-1,NA,TRBV7-8,TGTGCCAGCAGCTTATTCCAGAACACTGAAGCTTTCTTT,CASSLFQNTEAFF
NA,TRBJ1-1,NA,TRBV20-1,TGCAGTGCTGGGGGGCCCACTGAAGCTTTCTTT,CSAGGPTEAFF
few,TRBJ2-1,TRBD2,TRBV12-3/TRBV12-4,TGTGCCAGCAGTTTTGGTGGACTAGCGGGGGGTACGAATGAGCAGTTCTTC,CASSFGGLAGGTNEQFF
few,TRBJ1-2,NA,TRBV20-1,TGCAGTGCTAGGAGGACAGTGGACTATGGCTACACCTTC,CSARRTVDYGYTF
NA,TRBJ2-5,TRBD2,TRBV20-1,TGCAGTGCTAGAGGAGGGGTAGCGGGGTGGAGTGAGACCCAGTACTTC,CSARGGVAGWSETQYF
NA,TRBJ1-2,TRBD1,TRBV6-6,TGTGCCAACATCCAGAACCGGGACAGCCCTTATGGCTACACCTTC,CANIQNRDSPYGYTF
NA,TRBJ2-7,TRBD1,TRBV15,TGTGCCACCAGCAGAGACAGGGGGCATCGCGAGCAGTACTTC,CATSRDRGHREQYF
NA,TRBJ2-7,TRBD1,TRBV5-1,TGCGCCAGCAGCTTCGACAGGGTTTCCAACGAGCAGTACTTC,CASSFDRVSNEQYF
NA,TRBJ2-1,TRBD2,TRBV6-1,TGTGCTACCGGGACTAGCGGGGGGTCCTACAATGAGCAGTTCTTC,CATGTSGGSYNEQFF
NA,TRBJ2-3,NA,TRBV29-1,TGCAGCGTTGAAGATCGAGTTACCTTCACAGATACGCAGTATTTT,CSVEDRVTFTDTQYF
NA,TRBJ1-5,NA,TRBV12-3/TRBV12-4,TGTGCCAGCAGTTTATACGCCGGGGCCGGTCAGCCCCAGCATTTT,CASSLYAGAGQPQHF
NA,TRBJ2-3,TRBD2,TRBV20-1,TGCAGTGCTAGCCAGACTAGCGGGGGGGTCACAGATACGCAGTATTTT,CSASQTSGGVTDTQYF